This T cell receptor (beta chain) was sequenced during a study of blood T cell repertoires in COVID-19 (dated by TCRdb to the early 2020s). Regarding the complete study: Collaborator samples came from the United States, Italy and Spain and covered acute and convalescent phases of COVID-19. The prospective study material was composed of cDNA or gDNA derived from T cells, B-cell-depleted T cells, or PBMCs. Subjects who had been exposed to COVID-19, were actively infected with it, or had recovered from it provided the deeply sampled blood TCRbeta repertoires that made up the dataset. A freely available public database, intended as a resource for researchers studying the immune response to SARS-CoV-2, is where the repertoires were released. The samples were drawn from the first 160 participants of the ongoing ImmuneRACE study and from over 950 subjects provided by 6 global collaborators. Sample metadata almost always included a de-identified subject ID, COVID-19 status, age in years and sex. HLA class I and class II types, where available, came from metadata supplied by the sample provider rather than from assay-based typing.

Paper-wide results and their limitations: The amount of clinical and demographic metadata varied by source and participant and was provided uncurated.

Details on this clone: No antigen is known for it. Base qualities were left out, and no much larger clone turns up one base away.

TCRbeta CDR3 regions were amplified from genomic DNA using the immunoSEQ Assay, a bias-controlled multiplex PCR. The paper's data handling went like this. The number of nucleated cells in each sample was estimated from the amplification of reference gene primers within the assay. To quantify the absolute abundance of each unique TCRbeta CDR3 rearrangement, sequence reads were collapsed and filtered. For each sample, productive Simpson clonality was calculated as the square root of Simpson's diversity index over productive rearrangements. Sourced from immuneACCESS, this table was stored by TCRdb with only in-frame sequences that have V and J called. A share of the clones is absent; for the studies checked, an unresolved V gene accounts for under half, and the remainder has no known explanation. V and J calls and clone size are copied from that table; D and trimming were computed from the DNA. Recorded for this sample are some 180,000 clones; about 84% of them occurred a single time. Of the sample, roughly 7% is held by the ten largest clones.

Reading from cysteine to phenylalanine, the CDR3 counts 14 amino acids. Only CDR3 DNA is held: 42 bases, read in frame from base 1. V and J are trimmed by 4 bases and 7 bases, and the gene matches miss 5 bases of the junction. The germline V gene provides CDR1 ENHRY and CDR2 SYGVKD. The collaborating institutions used their own protocols to collect whole blood in K2EDTA tubes. Collaborator samples were shipped for TCRbeta analysis as frozen whole blood, isolated PBMCs, or DNA extracted from either sample type. The specimen was peripheral blood. The chain joins TRBV10-3 to TRBJ2-2, and 8 junction bases match TRBD2. This clonotype was obtained from a human donor in a cohort sampled during active COVID-19. The CDR3 region has the sequence CAISAIAGIGELFF. The base sequence is TGTGCCATCAGTGCCATAGCGGGGATCGGGGAGCTGTTTTTT.